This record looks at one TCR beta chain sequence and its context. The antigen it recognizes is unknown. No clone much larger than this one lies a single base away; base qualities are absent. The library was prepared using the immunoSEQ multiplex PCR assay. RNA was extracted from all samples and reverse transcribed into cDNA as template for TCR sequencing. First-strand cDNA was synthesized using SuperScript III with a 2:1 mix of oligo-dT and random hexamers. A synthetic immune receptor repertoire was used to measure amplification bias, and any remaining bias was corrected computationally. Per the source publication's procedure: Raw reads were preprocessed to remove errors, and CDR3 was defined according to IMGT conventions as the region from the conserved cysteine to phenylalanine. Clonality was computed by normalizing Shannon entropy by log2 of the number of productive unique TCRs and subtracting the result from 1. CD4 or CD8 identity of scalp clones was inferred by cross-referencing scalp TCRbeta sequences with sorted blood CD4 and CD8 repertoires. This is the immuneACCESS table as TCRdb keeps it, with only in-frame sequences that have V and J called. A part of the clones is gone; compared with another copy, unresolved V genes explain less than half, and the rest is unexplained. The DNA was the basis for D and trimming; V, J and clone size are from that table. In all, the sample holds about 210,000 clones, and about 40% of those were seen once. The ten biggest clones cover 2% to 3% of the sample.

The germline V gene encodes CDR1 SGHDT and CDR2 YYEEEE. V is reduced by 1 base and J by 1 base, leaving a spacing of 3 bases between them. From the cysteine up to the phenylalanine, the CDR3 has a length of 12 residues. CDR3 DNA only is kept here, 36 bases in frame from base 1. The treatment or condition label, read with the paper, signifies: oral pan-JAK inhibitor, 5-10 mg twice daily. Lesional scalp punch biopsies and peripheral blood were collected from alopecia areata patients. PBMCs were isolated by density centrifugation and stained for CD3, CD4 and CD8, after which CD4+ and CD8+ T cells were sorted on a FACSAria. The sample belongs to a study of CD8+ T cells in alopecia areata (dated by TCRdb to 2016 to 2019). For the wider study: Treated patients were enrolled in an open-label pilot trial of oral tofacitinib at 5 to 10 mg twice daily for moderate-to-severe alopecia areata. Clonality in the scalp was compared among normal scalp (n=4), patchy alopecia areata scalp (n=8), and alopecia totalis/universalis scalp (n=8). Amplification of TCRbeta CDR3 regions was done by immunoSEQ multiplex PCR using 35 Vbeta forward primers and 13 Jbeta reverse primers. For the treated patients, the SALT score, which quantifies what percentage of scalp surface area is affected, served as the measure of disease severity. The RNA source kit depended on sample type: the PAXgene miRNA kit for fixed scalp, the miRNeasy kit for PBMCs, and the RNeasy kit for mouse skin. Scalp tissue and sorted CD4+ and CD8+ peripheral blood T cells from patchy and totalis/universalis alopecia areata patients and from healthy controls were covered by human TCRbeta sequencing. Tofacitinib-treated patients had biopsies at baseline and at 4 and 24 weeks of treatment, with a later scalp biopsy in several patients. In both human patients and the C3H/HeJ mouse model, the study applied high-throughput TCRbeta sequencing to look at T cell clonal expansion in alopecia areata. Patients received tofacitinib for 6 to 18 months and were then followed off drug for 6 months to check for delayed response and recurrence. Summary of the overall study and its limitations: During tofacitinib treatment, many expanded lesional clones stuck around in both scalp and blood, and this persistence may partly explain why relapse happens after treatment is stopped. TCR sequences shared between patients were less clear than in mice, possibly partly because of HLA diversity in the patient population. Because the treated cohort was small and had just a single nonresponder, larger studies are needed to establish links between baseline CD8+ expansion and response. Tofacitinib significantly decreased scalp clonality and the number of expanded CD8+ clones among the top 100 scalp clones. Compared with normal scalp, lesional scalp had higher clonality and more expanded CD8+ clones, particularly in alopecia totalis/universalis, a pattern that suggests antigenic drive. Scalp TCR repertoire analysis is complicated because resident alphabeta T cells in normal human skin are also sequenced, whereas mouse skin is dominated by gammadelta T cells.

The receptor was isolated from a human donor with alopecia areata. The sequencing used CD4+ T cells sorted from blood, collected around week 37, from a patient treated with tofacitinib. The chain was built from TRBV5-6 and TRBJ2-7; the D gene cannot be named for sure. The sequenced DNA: TGTGCCAGCAGCTTGAGGTCCTACGAGCAGTACTTC. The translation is CASSLRSYEQYF.